This T cell receptor (beta chain) was sequenced for a study of T cell responses to AZD1222 COVID-19 vaccine. Repertoires were generated with immunoSEQ multiplex PCR, while TCRdb's copy carries only in-frame clones and drops some. The table has about 120,000 clones, 70% to 90% seen once; the top ten hold 7% to 8%. The CDR3 runs 16 residues. Germline assignment: CDR1 LNHNV and CDR2 YYDKDF (reference sequence). The junction had 7 bases not matched to a gene; V was cut back by 5 bases and J by 5 bases. The sequencing used peripheral blood, collected on day 0 of AZD1222 vaccination. The V gene is TRBV15, the J gene TRBJ2-3; TRBD2 matches at 13 bases. The TCR was taken from an adult in good health. For the CDR3, the DNA is TGTGCCACCAGCTACACTAGCGGGGGGGCCGGAGATACGCAGTATTTT. Its protein is CATSYTSGGAGDTQYF.